The 17 T cell receptor beta chains presented below share a single source sample, sequenced in a study of blood T cells in healthy people across ages. Combining a sample-barcoded 5' primer with a J-beta primer mix, a second PCR ran for roughly 6 to 11 cycles. TCRdb ran MiXCR on the 5' RACE reads and lists one entry per CDR3 protein. The sample lists some 1.8 million distinct CDR3 sequences, about 39% occurring once. Sequencing input: blood. The receptors originated from a human donor in good health.

This rearrangement joins TRBV19 to TRBJ2-5; D possibly corresponds to TRBD1 (6 bases). The CDR3 extends over 14 amino acids. Germline V gene lookup returns CDR1 LNHDA and CDR2 SQIVND (reference sequence). Between the trimmed V and J ends, which lost 6 bases and 5 bases, there was a span of 16 bases. CDR3 bases: TGTGCCAGTAGGACCACAGGGTGGGGGGAGACCCAGTACTTC. It is translated as CASRTTGWGETQYF.

This clonotype was detected only a few times. The rearrangement uses TRBV7-2 and TRBJ1-5, with 7 nucleotides matching TRBD1. Germline V lookup: CDR1 SGHTA, CDR2 FQGNSA. The CDR3 spans 16 residues. The J segment lost 4 bases and the V segment lost 5 bases, leaving 11 bases of the junction unmatched. This CDR3 reads CASSRQGELGNQPQHF. CDR3 sequence (DNA): TGTGCCAGCAGCCGGCAGGGGGAATTGGGAAATCAGCCCCAGCATTTT. Drawing the rest from reference TRBV7-2 and TRBJ1-5, the complete variable domain is GAGVSQSPSNKVTEKGKDVELRCDPISGHTALYWYRQSLGQGLEFLIYFQGNSAPDKSGLPSDRFSAERTGGSVSTLTIQRTQQEDSAVYLCASSRQGELGNQPQHFGDGTRLSIL.

This clonotype was detected a few times. The chain recombines TRBV12-3 or TRBV12-4 with TRBJ2-7; TRBD1 matches at 8 bases. With V trimmed by 4 bases and J by 8 bases, 4 bases remained unmatched. CDR3 length: 12 residues. CDR3 nucleotide sequence: TGTGCCAGCAGTTCGGACAGGGACAAGCAGTACTTC. This codes for CASSSDRDKQYF.

This clonotype was found a few times. The chain uses TRBV6-2 or TRBV6-3 and TRBJ2-4, with TRBD1 matching 7 bases. The CDR3 runs to 21 residues. V trimming: 5 bases; J trimming: 0 bases; junction bases outside the gene matches: 22. Germline loops: CDR1 MNHEY, CDR2 SVGEGT. CDR3 in DNA: TGTGCCAGCAGTCAGGGGGACAGCCGAGGACTCCGAAATCTAGCCAAAAACATTCAGTACTTC. This gives the protein CASSQGDSRGLRNLAKNIQYF.

This clonotype was counted between two and nine times. This chain uses TRBV7-9 with TRBJ2-1; D possibly uses TRBD1 or TRBD2 (5 bases each). The CDR3 spans 16 residues. The germline gives CDR1 SEHNR, CDR2 FQNEAQ (reference sequence). The ends were cut back, 6 bases at V and 7 bases at J, with 22 bases in the middle. The CDR3 loop is CASSPLDGARTNEQFF. The CDR3 DNA reads as TGTGCCAGCAGTCCGCTTGACGGGGCTCGTACTAATGAGCAGTTCTTC.

The V and J genes are TRBV7-3 and TRBJ1-1; D is undetermined. Germline V gives CDR1 SGHTA, CDR2 FQGTGA. V lost 5 bases and J lost 2, with 9 bases in between. This CDR3 spans 13 amino acids. DNA of the CDR3: TGTGCCAGCAGCACAGACGTAAACACTGAAGCTTTCTTT. Translating gives CASSTDVNTEAFF.

The chain carries TRBV19 and TRBJ2-1, with D possibly matching TRBD1 (6 bases). CDR3 length: 15 amino acids. Germline CDR1 is LNHDA and CDR2 is SQIVND (reference sequence). V lost 6 bases and J 6 bases, leaving 18 bases between the germline ends. The CDR3 bases are TGTGCCAGTAGCATCACAGGGAGAAGTGGCAATGAGCAGTTCTTC. This translates into CASSITGRSGNEQFF.

V usage is TRBV9 and J usage is TRBJ2-5; 10 positions match TRBD1. The CDR3 is 15 residues long. Germline V gene sequence: CDR1 SGDLS, CDR2 YYNGEE. V lost 4 bases to trimming and J lost 5 bases; unmatched junction nucleotides: 8. DNA for the CDR3: TGTGCCAGCAGCTTACACGGGACAGGGGAGGAGACCCAGTACTTC. Protein sequence: CASSLHGTGEETQYF.

This clonotype was counted a few times. This chain connects TRBV6-6 to TRBJ1-1, with a tentative D call TRBD1 (6 bases). The germline gives CDR1 MNHNY, CDR2 SVGAGI (reference sequence). This CDR3 is 14 amino acids long. Trimming cost V 5 bases and J 5 bases, with 15 bases left between them. The CDR3 nucleotides are TGTGCCAGCAGTCGGGTAACAGGGTTAACTGAAGCTTTCTTT. This encodes CASSRVTGLTEAFF.

This chain joins TRBV20-1 and TRBJ2-3; D call uncertain. Trimming cost V 5 bases and J 5 bases, with 17 bases left between them. Germline V gene data show CDR1 as DFQATT and CDR2 as SNEGSKA (reference sequence). The CDR3 is made up of 14 amino acids. Here the CDR3 reads CSALPLGPKDTQYF. CDR3 coding DNA: TGCAGTGCTCTCCCGTTGGGCCCTAAAGATACGCAGTATTTT.

This clonotype was counted many times. V and J are TRBV3-1 and TRBJ2-7; no firm D call. This CDR3 has 12 residues. Germline CDR1 and CDR2: LGHDT and YNNKEL (reference sequence). The V gene lost 1 base and the J gene lost 3 bases, with 4 bases spanning the gap. CDR3 sequence reads: CASSQAFYEQYF. In DNA form, the CDR3 reads TGTGCCAGCAGCCAAGCCTTCTACGAGCAGTACTTC.

A remark on this clonotype: One base away lies a much larger clone, so this may be a sequencing read error. The chain combines TRBV6-1 with TRBJ2-7, with TRBD2 matching over 7 bases. This CDR3 is 14 amino acids long. Germline CDR1 reads MNHNS; CDR2 reads SASEGT. This chain's CDR3 is CAGSVGGGSYEQYF. CDR3 DNA: TGTGCCGGCAGTGTGGGCGGGGGTTCCTACGAGCAGTACTTC.

The rearrangement uses TRBV20-1 and TRBJ1-2, with D tentatively TRBD1 (6 bases). This CDR3 has 12 residues. V was trimmed by 6 bases and J by 6 bases, leaving 14 bases between them. Per the germline V gene, CDR1 is DFQATT and CDR2 is SNEGSKA (reference sequence). The CDR3 nucleotides read TGCAGTGCCCCCAGGGGCTCGGATGGCTACACCTTC. It yields the protein CSAPRGSDGYTF.

The chain is built from TRBV4-1 and TRBJ2-3; 7 positions match TRBD2. Germline values: CDR1 MGHRA, CDR2 YSYEKL. CDR3 size: 20 residues. After removal of 0 bases from V and 3 bases from J, the junction contained 18 bases not matched to a gene. The DNA for the CDR3 is TGCGCCAGCAGCCAAGATCGGGGAGGGACGCCGATCCGGCTTACAGATACGCAGTATTTT. It encodes CASSQDRGGTPIRLTDTQYF.

Many counts were recorded for this clonotype. The V and J genes are TRBV7-6 and TRBJ2-1, with 11 bases matching TRBD2. Losses at the gene ends were 1 base for V and 0 bases for J; bases not matched to a gene: 5. Germline CDR1 is SGHVS and CDR2 is FNYEAQ. CDR3 length: 18 amino acids. DNA for the CDR3: TGTGCCAGCAGCTTAGTGGGGCTAGCGGGGGGCTCCTACAATGAGCAGTTCTTC. Encoded protein: CASSLVGLAGGSYNEQFF.

This sequence joins TRBV12-3 or TRBV12-4 and TRBJ2-5, with D uncertain. The CDR3 extends over 13 amino acids. Trimming took off 7 bases at V and 0 bases at J, with 9 bases between the two ends. The CDR3 coding sequence is TGTGCCAGCAATTTTCGAAACCAAGAGACCCAGTACTTC. Protein: CASNFRNQETQYF.

This clonotype was counted between two and nine times. The chain recombines TRBV7-9 with TRBJ2-5; no reliable D call. CDR1 is SEHNR and CDR2 is FQNEAQ in the germline V gene (reference sequence). V was trimmed by 1 base and J by 1 base, leaving 10 bases between them. The CDR3 is 15 residues long. CDR3 protein: CASSLVWAAQETQYF. The CDR3 bases are TGTGCCAGCAGCTTAGTTTGGGCAGCCCAAGAGACCCAGTACTTC. Based on the CDR3 plus reference TRBV7-9 and TRBJ2-5, the full variable domain is DTGVSQNPRHKITKRGQNVTFRCDPISEHNRLYWYRQTLGQGPEFLTYFQNEAQLEKSRLLSDRFSAERPKGSFSTLEIQRTEQGDSAMYLCASSLVWAAQETQYFGPGTRLLVL.